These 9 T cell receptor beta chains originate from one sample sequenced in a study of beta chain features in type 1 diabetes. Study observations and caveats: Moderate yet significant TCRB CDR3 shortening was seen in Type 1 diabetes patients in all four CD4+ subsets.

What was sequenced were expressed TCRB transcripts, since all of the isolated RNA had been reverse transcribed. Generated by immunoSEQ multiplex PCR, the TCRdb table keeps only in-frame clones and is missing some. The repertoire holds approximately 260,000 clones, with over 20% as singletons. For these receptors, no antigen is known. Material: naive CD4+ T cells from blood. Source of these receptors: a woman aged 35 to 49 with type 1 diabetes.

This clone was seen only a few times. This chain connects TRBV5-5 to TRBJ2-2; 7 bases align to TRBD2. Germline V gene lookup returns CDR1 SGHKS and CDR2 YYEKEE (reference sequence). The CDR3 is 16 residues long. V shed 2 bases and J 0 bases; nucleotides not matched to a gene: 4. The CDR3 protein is CASSFAAGANTGELFF. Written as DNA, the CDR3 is TGTGCCAGCAGCTTTGCTGCGGGGGCGAACACCGGGGAGCTGTTTTTT.

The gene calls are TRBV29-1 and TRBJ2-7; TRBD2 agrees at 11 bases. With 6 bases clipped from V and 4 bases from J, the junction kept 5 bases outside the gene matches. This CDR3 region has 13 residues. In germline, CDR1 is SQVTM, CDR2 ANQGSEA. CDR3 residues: CSVVAGGRYEQYF. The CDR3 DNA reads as TGCAGCGTCGTAGCGGGGGGGCGATACGAGCAGTACTTC.

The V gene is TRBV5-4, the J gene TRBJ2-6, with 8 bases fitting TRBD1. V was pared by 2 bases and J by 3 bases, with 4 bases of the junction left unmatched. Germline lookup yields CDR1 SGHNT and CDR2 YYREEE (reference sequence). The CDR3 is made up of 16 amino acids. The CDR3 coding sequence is TGTGCCAGCAGCTTTCAGGGGGCCTTTGGGGCCAACGTCCTGACTTTC. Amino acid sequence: CASSFQGAFGANVLTF. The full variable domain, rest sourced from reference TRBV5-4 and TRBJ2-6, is ETGVTQSPTHLIKTRGQQVTLRCSSQSGHNTVSWYQQALGQGPQFIFQYYREEENGRGNFPPRFSGLQFPNYSSELNVNALELDDSALYLCASSFQGAFGANVLTFGAGSRLTVL.

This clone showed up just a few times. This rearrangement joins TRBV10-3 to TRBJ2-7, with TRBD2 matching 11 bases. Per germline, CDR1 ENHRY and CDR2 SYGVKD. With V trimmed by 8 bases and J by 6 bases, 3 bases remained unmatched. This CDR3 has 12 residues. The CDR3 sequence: CAIQLAGGEQYF. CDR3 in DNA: TGTGCCATCCAGCTAGCGGGAGGCGAGCAGTACTTC.

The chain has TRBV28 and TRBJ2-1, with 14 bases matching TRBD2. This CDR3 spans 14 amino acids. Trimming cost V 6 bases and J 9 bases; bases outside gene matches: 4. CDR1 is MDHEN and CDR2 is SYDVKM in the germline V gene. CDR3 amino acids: CASSQTSGRVEQFF. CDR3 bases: TGTGCCAGCAGCCAGACTAGCGGGAGGGTTGAGCAGTTCTTC.

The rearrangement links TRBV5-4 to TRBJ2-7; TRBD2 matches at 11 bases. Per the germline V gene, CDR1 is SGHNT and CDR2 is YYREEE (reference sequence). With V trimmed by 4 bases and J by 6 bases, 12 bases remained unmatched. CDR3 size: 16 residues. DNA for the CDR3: TGTGCCAGCAGCGGCGGACTAGCGGGTCCCCTAGGCGAGCAGTACTTC. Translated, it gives CASSGGLAGPLGEQYF.

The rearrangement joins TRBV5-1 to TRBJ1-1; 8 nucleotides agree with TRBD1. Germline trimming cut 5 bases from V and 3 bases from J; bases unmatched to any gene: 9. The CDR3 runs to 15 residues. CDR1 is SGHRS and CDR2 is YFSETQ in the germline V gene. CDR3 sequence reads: CASRERTGPDTEAFF. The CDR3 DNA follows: TGCGCCAGCAGGGAGAGGACAGGGCCCGACACTGAAGCTTTCTTT.

CDR3 protein: CASSLPGLGDTQYF. CDR3 DNA sequence: TGCGCCAGCAGCTTGCCCGGGTTGGGAGATACGCAGTATTTT. This chain uses TRBV5-1 with TRBJ2-3; D unresolved. CDR1 is SGHRS and CDR2 is YFSETQ in the germline V gene. The V end was cut by 1 base, the J end by 5 bases, with 11 bases between. This CDR3 spans 14 amino acids.

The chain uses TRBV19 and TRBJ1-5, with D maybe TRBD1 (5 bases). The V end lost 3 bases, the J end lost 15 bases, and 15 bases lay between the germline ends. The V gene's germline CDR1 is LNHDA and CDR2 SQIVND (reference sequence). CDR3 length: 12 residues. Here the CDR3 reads CASSIDSRVTHF. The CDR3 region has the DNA TGTGCCAGTAGTATTGACAGTCGGGTCACGCATTTT. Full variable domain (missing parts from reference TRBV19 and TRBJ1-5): DGGITQSPKYLFRKEGQNVTLSCEQNLNHDAMYWYRQDPGQGLRLIYYSQIVNDFQKGDIAEGYSVSREKKESFPLTVTSAQKNPTAFYLCASSIDSRVTHFGDGTRLSIL.